This TCR beta chain stems from a study of cytomegalovirus exposure and HLA in healthy donors. In the PCR, 60 Vbeta and 13 Jbeta primers were used. The repertoire was sequenced with immunoSEQ multiplex PCR; TCRdb's copy has only in-frame clones and lacks some. The table records 200,000 to 250,000 clones, around 85% of them present only once. CDR1 and CDR2 (germline): ENHRY, SYGVKD. Trimming cost V 4 bases and J 4 bases; bases outside gene matches: 7. CDR3 length equals 15 residues. The receptor was derived from a man aged 50-60 years in good health and CMV-seronegative. Sequencing used PBMCs. The V and J genes are TRBV10-3 and TRBJ2-7, with 10 bases fitting TRBD2. The chain's CDR3 is CAISGAASGSYEQYF. Here the CDR3 DNA reads TGTGCCATCAGTGGGGCGGCTAGCGGGAGTTACGAGCAGTACTTC.